The T cell receptor beta chain under discussion was sequenced for a study of blood T cells in healthy people across ages. Study summary: Per two T cells, about one barcoded beta molecule was captured through template switching.

With a J-beta primer mix and a sample-barcoded 5' primer, a second PCR ran about 7 to 12 cycles. Sequencing yielded, for each sample, at least 3 million paired-end reads carrying CDR3. TCRdb independently ran MiXCR on the 5' RACE reads; one entry per CDR3 protein. The data hold more than 700,000 distinct CDR3 sequences, with more than 35% observed a single time. CDR3 length equals 14 residues. The germline V gene encodes CDR1 MNHEY and CDR2 SVGAGI. V gave up 0 bases and J gave up 5 bases, with 11 bases separating them. This clonotype turned up a few times. Total RNA extracted from each sample amounted to at least 5.5 micrograms.

V usage is TRBV6-5 and J usage is TRBJ2-7, with D perhaps matching TRBD2 (7 bases). This receptor was identified in a man older than 75 in good health. The sequencing input was blood. The CDR3: CASSYSPGGNEQYF. The CDR3, as DNA: TGTGCCAGCAGTTACTCTCCGGGGGGCAACGAGCAGTACTTC.